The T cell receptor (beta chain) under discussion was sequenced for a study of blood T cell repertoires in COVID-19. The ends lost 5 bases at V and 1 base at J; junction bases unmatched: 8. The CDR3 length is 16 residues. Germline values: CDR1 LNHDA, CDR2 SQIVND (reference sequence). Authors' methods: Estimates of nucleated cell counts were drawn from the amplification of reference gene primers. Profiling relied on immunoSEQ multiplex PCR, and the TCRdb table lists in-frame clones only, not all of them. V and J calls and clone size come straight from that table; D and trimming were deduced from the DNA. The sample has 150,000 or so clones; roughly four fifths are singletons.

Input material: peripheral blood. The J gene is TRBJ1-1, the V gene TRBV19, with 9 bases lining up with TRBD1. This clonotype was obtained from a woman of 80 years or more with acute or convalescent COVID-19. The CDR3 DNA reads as TGTGCCAGTAGTTTACGGACAGGGGTAACGAACACTGAAGCTTTCTTT. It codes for CASSLRTGVTNTEAFF.